This section outlines one T cell receptor (beta chain) sequence together with its context. What it binds is not known. Although they were nominally healthy when sampled, donors likely had unrecorded immune exposures. The PCR employed 60 Vbeta primers together with 13 Jbeta primers. TCRdb keeps only in-frame clones here, not all; method: immunoSEQ multiplex PCR. In the table there are roughly 170,000 clones, around 68% of which are singletons. These data come from a study of cytomegalovirus exposure and HLA in healthy donors. Study results and caveats: There were some public TCRs occurring in many donors, but most TCR sequences were rare.

Trimming pared 5 bases from V and 0 bases from J, leaving 2 bases between. The germline CDR1 and CDR2 sequences are MRHNA and SNTAGT. The CDR3 length is 13 residues. This clonotype originated in a girl under 18 in good health and CMV-seronegative. Sequenced: PBMCs. The chain couples TRBV6-4 to TRBJ2-6; D unresolved. The CDR3 DNA follows: TGTGCCAGCAGTCTCTCTGGGGCCAACGTCCTGACTTTC. It codes for CASSLSGANVLTF.